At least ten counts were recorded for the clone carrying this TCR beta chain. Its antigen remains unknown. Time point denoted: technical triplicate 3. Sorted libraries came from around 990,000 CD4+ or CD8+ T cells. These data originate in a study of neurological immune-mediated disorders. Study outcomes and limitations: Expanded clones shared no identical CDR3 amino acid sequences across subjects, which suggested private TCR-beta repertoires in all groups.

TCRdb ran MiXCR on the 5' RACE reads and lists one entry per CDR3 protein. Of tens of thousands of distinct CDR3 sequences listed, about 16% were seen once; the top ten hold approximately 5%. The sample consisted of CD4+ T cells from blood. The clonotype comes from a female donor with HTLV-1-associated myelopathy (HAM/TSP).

CDR3 nucleotide sequence: TGTGCCAGCAGCCAAGGAACACCTCTCTTCTACGAGCAGTACTTC. Translated: CASSQGTPLFYEQYF. The gene calls are TRBV14 and TRBJ2-7, with no clear D. CDR1 and CDR2 from the germline V gene are SGHDN and FVKESK. The V gene lost 1 base and the J gene lost 3 bases, with 13 bases spanning the gap. The CDR3 totals 15 residues.